This T cell receptor beta chain was identified in a study of CD8+ T cells in alopecia areata. The treatment denotes: oral pan-JAK inhibitor, 5-10 mg twice daily. RNA extraction and reverse transcription yielded cDNA as sequencing template. TCRdb's copy holds only in-frame clones and misses some; the assay was immunoSEQ multiplex PCR. Of about 220,000 clones listed, under 60% are singletons. With respect to this clone: One end of the junction fails to match germline, which may point to a read error.

The CDR3 is 15 residues long. The V gene's germline CDR1 is SGHTA and CDR2 FQGNSA. Sequencing was performed on CD4+ T cells sorted from blood, taken at week 4, from a patient treated with tofacitinib. The rearrangement links TRBV7-2 to TRBJ1-2, with D unclear. The source is a human donor with alopecia areata. The CDR3 sequence: CASSVARTESYGYTF. DNA for the CDR3: TGTGCCAGCAGCGTAGCGCGGACGGAGAGCTATGGCTACACCTTC.